This is a list of T cell receptor beta chains from one sample in a study of shared clonotypes between healthy human individuals. Sequencing was performed with immunoSEQ multiplex PCR; in TCRdb, only in-frame clones are kept and a portion is missing. Of about 600,000 clones listed, around 80% were seen once; the top ten hold 12%. Sequencing used PBMCs. The receptor set was obtained from a woman in her forties in good health. Some clones in this sample may be carry-over from other donors' samples. Each CDR3 is given with its conserved first and last residue. Clone size is not always given. Where it is, it says once, few, many or a class for expanded clones.

>TRBV7-9|TRBJ1-2|NA
CAGSKRSGGYTF
>TRBV28|TRBJ1-2|NA
CASTSLGGQGLYGYTF
>TRBV2|TRBJ2-3|NA
CASRTGSTDTQYF
>TRBV5-1|TRBJ1-1|NA
CASSLYPASTEAFF
>TRBV12-5|TRBJ1-2|NA
CASGLAISNYGYTF
>TRBV6-5|TRBJ1-5|NA
CASCPGYNQPQHF
>TRBV11-1|TRBJ2-1|NA
CASSLDRGAYNEQFF
>TRBV10-3|TRBJ2-7|NA
CAISDPGGGSYEQYF
>TRBV28|TRBJ1-3|NA
CASSPPRLSGNTIYF
>TRBV2|TRBJ2-7|NA
CASSSLAGRRGAYEQYF
>TRBV25-1|TRBJ2-2|NA
CASSGDSNTGELFF
>TRBV4-1|TRBJ2-1|NA
CASSQAVSGRGGEQFF
>TRBV7-2|TRBJ2-7|NA
CASSVTSGPYEQYF
>TRBV9|TRBJ2-1|NA
CASSVGYGNEQFF
>TRBV12-5|TRBJ1-1|few
CASGLVAGRVNTEAFF
>TRBV5-1|TRBJ2-5|once
CASSKPGGGETQYF
>TRBV27|TRBJ2-7|NA
CASSKLRWRDRGQKLLSYEQYF
>TRBV5-1|TRBJ2-3|once
CASSPTGGADTQYF
>TRBV7-9|TRBJ2-3|once
CASSFARLSGRETDTQYF
>TRBV5-6|TRBJ1-3|few
CASSLAGLGDTIYF
>TRBV11-3|TRBJ2-7|NA
CASSLGAGGSYGQYF
>TRBV7-8|TRBJ2-5|once
CASSRSTSGIGETQYF
>TRBV28|TRBJ1-1|once
CASSFKREAFF
>TRBV28|TRBJ1-5|NA
CASSWSPAGQPQHF
>TRBV5-6|TRBJ2-2|NA
CASSFQFTGELFF
>TRBV15|TRBJ2-5|NA
CATSGGTSGRGPQETQYF
>TRBV14|TRBJ2-3|NA
CASSPTRGDTQYF
>TRBV19|TRBJ2-3|NA
CASSIQASGRGGDTQYF
>TRBV7-6|TRBJ2-1|NA
CASSLRGGEQFF
>TRBV4-3|TRBJ2-2|many
CASSQEAGPNTGELFF
>TRBV7-2|TRBJ2-7|NA
CASSLGAGQGDEQYF
>TRBV27|TRBJ1-5|few
CASSLGADQPQHF
>TRBV2|TRBJ1-5|NA
CASRQQGQPQHF
>TRBV7-9|TRBJ2-3|once
CASSSGVTQYF
>TRBV6-1|TRBJ2-3|NA
CASSEARTSGRTDTQYF
>TRBV5-6|TRBJ2-2|many
CASSLEGSGELFF
>TRBV27|TRBJ2-1|NA
CATASGQYNEQFF
>TRBV29-1|TRBJ2-3|NA
CSVELQGFDTQYF
>TRBV6-6|TRBJ1-2|NA
CASSYSGQGGGGYTF
>TRBV27|TRBJ2-1|few
CASSPGVEKGNEQFF
>TRBV19|TRBJ1-5|NA
CATRDRGFPYSNQPQHF
>TRBV5-1|TRBJ2-1|NA
CASSLAFDRYNEQFF
>TRBV9|TRBJ2-3|NA
CASSVALVSDTQYF
>TRBV28|TRBJ1-2|NA
CASSSPTGEGYTF
>TRBV2|TRBJ2-7|few
CASHRRRSYEQYF
>TRBV11-2|TRBJ2-2|NA
CASVGTGNTGELFF
>TRBV6-5|TRBJ1-1|NA
CASNPGGVDTEAFF